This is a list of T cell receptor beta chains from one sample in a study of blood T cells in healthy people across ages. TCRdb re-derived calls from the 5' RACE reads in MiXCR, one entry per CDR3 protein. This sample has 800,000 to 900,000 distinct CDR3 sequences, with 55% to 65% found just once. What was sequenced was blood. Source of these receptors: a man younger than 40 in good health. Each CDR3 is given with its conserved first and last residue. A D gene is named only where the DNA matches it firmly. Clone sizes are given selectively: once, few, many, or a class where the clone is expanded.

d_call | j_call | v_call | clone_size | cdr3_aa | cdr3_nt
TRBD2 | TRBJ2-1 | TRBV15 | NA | CATSRDLADNEQFF | TGTGCCACCAGCAGAGATCTAGCGGACAATGAGCAGTTCTTC
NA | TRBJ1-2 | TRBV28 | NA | CASRFPGSEYGYTF | TGTGCCAGCAGGTTCCCCGGGAGCGAGTATGGCTACACCTTC
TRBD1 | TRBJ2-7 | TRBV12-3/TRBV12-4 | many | CASSSPRDRAYEQYF | TGTGCCAGCAGTTCTCCCCGGGACAGGGCCTACGAGCAGTACTTC
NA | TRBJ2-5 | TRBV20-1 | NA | CSARVRAETQYF | TGCAGTGCTAGGGTCCGGGCAGAGACCCAGTACTTC
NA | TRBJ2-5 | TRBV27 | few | CASSFRAGRETQYF | TGTGCCAGCAGCTTCCGGGCCGGGAGAGAGACCCAGTACTTC
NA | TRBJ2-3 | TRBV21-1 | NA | CASSKEDSSTDTQYF | TGTGCCAGTAGCAAAGAGGACAGCAGCACAGATACGCAGTATTTT
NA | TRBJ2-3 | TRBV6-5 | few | CASSSPTDTQYF | TGTGCCAGCAGTTCCCCCACAGATACGCAGTATTTT
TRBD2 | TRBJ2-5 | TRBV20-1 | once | CSAVAGTSGGRFF | TGCAGTGCCGTTGCCGGGACTAGCGGGGGGAGGTTCTTC
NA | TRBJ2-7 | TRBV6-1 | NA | CASSAATDYYEQYF | TGTGCCAGCAGTGCCGCGACGGATTACTACGAGCAGTACTTC
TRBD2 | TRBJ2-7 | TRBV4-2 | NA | CASSPGLSSGEQYF | TGTGCCAGCAGCCCGGGACTATCTTCTGGCGAGCAGTACTTC
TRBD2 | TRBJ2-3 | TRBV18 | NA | CASSSSRGGDTQYF | TGTGCCAGCTCATCATCTCGGGGGGGCGATACGCAGTATTTT
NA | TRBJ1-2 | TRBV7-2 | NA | CASSFDAYGWGYTF | TGTGCCAGCAGCTTCGACGCCTATGGCTGGGGCTACACCTTC
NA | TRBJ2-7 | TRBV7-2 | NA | CASKPGHQSYEQYF | TGTGCCAGCAAACCGGGACACCAATCCTACGAGCAGTACTTC
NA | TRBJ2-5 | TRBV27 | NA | CASSLRAVDGQYF | TGTGCCAGCAGCCTAAGGGCGGTGGACGGGCAGTACTTC
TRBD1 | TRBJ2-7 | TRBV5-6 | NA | CASKFGTGNYEQYF | TGCGCCAGCAAGTTCGGGACAGGGAATTACGAGCAGTACTTC
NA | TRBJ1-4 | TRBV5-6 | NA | CASSVGSNEKLFF | TGTGCCAGCAGCGTGGGGTCTAATGAAAAACTGTTTTTT
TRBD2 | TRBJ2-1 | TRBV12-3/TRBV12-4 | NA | CASSPPRTRRDNEQFF | TGTGCCAGCAGCCCCCCCCGGACTAGAAGGGACAATGAGCAGTTCTTC
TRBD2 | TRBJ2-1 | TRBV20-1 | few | CSASLMPGLASYNEQFF | TGCAGTGCTAGTCTCATGCCGGGACTAGCGTCATACAATGAGCAGTTCTTC
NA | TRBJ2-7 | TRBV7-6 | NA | CASSLGAQEAEQYF | TGTGCCAGCAGCTTAGGGGCCCAGGAGGCCGAGCAGTACTTC
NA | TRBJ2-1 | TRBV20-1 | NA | CSATGLSLGQFF | TGCAGTGCAACAGGACTCAGCCTGGGTCAGTTCTTC
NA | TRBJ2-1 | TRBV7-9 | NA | CASSLRYNNEQFF | TGTGCCAGCAGCTTACGATACAACAATGAGCAGTTCTTC
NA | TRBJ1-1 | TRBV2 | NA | CASSGSPAGRLTEAFF | TGTGCCAGCAGTGGCTCCCCCGCCGGGAGGTTGACTGAAGCTTTCTTT
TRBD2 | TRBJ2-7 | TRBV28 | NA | CASSLLRLAGFSYEQYF | TGTGCCAGCAGTTTGCTAAGACTAGCGGGGTTCTCCTACGAGCAGTACTTC
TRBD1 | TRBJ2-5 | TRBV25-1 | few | CASSDRTGVETQYF | TGTGCCAGCAGTGACCGGACAGGGGTAGAGACCCAGTACTTC
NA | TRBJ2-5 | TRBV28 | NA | CASVGQYQETQYF | TGTGCCAGTGTGGGTCAGTACCAAGAGACCCAGTACTTC
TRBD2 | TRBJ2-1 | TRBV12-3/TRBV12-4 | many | CASSLGAGGINEQFF | TGTGCCAGCAGTTTAGGAGCGGGGGGCATCAATGAGCAGTTCTTC
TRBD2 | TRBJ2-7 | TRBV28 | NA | CASSVPGGLSYEQYF | TGTGCCAGCAGTGTACCGGGAGGGCTGTCCTACGAGCAGTACTTC
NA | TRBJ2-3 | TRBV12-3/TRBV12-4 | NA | CASSPPGLPSTDTQYF | TGTGCCAGCAGCCCTCCGGGACTCCCTAGCACAGATACGCAGTATTTT
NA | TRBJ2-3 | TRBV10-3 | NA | CAISEPVGVTDTQYF | TGTGCCATCAGTGAACCTGTGGGGGTCACAGATACGCAGTATTTT
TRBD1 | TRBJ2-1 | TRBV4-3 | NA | CASSSDRVIVNEQFF | TGCGCCAGCAGTTCGGACAGGGTTATTGTCAATGAGCAGTTCTTC
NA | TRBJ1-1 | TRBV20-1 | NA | CSARDIQGDKAFF | TGCAGTGCTAGAGATATTCAGGGTGATAAAGCTTTCTTT
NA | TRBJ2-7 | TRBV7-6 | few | CASSDRDSEADYEQYF | TGTGCCAGCAGCGACCGGGACTCCGAAGCAGACTACGAGCAGTACTTC
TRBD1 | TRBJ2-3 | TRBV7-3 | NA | CASSLGQGRADTQYF | TGTGCCAGCAGCTTGGGACAGGGGCGGGCAGATACGCAGTATTTT
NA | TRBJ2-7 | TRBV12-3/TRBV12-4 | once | CASSRVVQGHEQYF | TGTGCCAGCAGCCGAGTGGTACAGGGCCACGAGCAGTACTTC
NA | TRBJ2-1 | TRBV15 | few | CATRQGGGNEQFF | TGTGCCACCAGGCAAGGTGGAGGGAATGAGCAGTTCTTC
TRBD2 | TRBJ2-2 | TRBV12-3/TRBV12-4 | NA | CASSRSGGAVNGELFF | TGTGCCAGCAGTCGTAGCGGGGGGGCCGTTAACGGGGAGCTGTTTTTT
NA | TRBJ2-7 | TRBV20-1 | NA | CSAPGVYEQYF | TGCAGTGCGCCCGGGGTCTACGAGCAGTACTTC
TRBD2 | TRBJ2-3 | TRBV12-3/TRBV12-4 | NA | CAGTLPGGPYTQYF | TGTGCCGGCACCTTACCGGGGGGGCCATATACGCAGTATTTT
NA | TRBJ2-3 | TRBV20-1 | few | CSGAGGGVGTDTQYF | TGCAGTGGGGCCGGGGGCGGGGTCGGCACAGATACGCAGTATTTT
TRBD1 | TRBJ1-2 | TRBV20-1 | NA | CSARVTGTGVTITNYGYTF | TGCAGTGCTAGAGTCACTGGGACAGGGGTGACTATAACTAACTATGGCTACACCTTC
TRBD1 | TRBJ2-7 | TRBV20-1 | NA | CSAMGQGDSYEQYF | TGCAGTGCAATGGGACAGGGAGACTCCTACGAGCAGTACTTC
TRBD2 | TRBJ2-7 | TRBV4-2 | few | CASSQTLAVPSYEQYF | TGTGCCAGCAGCCAAACCCTAGCGGTTCCCTCCTACGAGCAGTACTTC
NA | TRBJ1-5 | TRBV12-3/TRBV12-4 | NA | CASSLSVGNQPQHF | TGTGCCAGCAGTTTATCCGTGGGCAATCAGCCCCAGCATTTT
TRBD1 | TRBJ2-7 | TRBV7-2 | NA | CASSPNYQGATYNEQYF | TGTGCCAGCAGCCCGAATTATCAGGGGGCGACCTACAATGAGCAGTACTTC